The clone carrying this TCR beta chain came up a few times. This sample was included in a study of blood T cell repertoires in COVID-19. Looking at the study overall: Donors in the United States, Italy and Spain gave samples during acute or convalescent COVID-19. Sources were T cells, B-cell-depleted T cells, or PBMCs; the material itself was cDNA or gDNA.

Germline CDR1 is LGHDT and CDR2 is YNNKEL (reference sequence). The CDR3 sequence is 15 residues long. V was clipped by 0 bases and J by 5 bases, with 13 bases between them. TCRdb keeps only in-frame clones here, not all; method: immunoSEQ multiplex PCR. The table has 80,000 to 90,000 clones, more than 85% seen once. The TCR was taken from a man aged 40-50 years with acute or convalescent COVID-19. The sequenced sample consisted of peripheral blood. The J gene is TRBJ2-5, the V gene TRBV3-1 (or the pseudogene TRBV3-2); D might be TRBD2 (6 bases). CDR3: CASSQDFSGGETQYF. As DNA, the CDR3 is TGTGCCAGCAGCCAAGACTTTAGCGGTGGGGAGACCCAGTACTTC.